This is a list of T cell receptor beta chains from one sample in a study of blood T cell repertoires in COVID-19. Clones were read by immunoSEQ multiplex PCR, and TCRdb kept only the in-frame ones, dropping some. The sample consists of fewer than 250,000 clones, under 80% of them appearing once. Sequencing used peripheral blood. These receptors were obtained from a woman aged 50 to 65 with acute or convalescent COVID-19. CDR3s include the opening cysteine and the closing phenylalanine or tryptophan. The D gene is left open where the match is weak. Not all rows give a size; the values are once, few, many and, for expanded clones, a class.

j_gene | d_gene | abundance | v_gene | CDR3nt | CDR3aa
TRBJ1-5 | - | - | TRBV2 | TGTGCCAGCAAAGTTGGGCTGGTCCGCTTGGAGCCCCAGCATTTT | CASKVGLVRLEPQHF
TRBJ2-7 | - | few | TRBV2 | TGTGCCAGCAGTGTCCGGGACACCTACGAGCAGTACTTC | CASSVRDTYEQYF
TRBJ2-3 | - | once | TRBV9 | TGTGCCAGCAGCGTAGGGGGAGGCAAAAGCCGCACAGATACGCAGTATTTT | CASSVGGGKSRTDTQYF
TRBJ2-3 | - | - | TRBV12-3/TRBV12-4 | TGTGCCAGCAGCCGTGCCATGGGAGGGCAGTATTTT | CASSRAMGGQYF
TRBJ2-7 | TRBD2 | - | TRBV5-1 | TGCGCCAGCAGCTTGGGTAGCGGGGAGCCCGAGCAGTACTTC | CASSLGSGEPEQYF
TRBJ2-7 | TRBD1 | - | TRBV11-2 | TGTGCCAGCAGCTTCGCAGGGGGCTTGTCCTACGAGCAGTACTTC | CASSFAGGLSYEQYF
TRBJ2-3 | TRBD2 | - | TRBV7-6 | TGTGCCAGCAGCCGGTTAGCGGGAACCATCACAGATACGCAGTATTTT | CASSRLAGTITDTQYF
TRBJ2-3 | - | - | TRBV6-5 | TGTGCCAGCAGTCCTCAGGGACTTAGCACAGATACGCAGTATTTT | CASSPQGLSTDTQYF
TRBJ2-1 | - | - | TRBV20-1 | TGCAGTGCTAGTATCGGGTACAATGAGCAGTTCTTC | CSASIGYNEQFF
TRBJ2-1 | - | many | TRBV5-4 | TGTGCCAGCAGCTTCTACTCGACTAGTAGGGTCTTC | CASSFYSTSRVF
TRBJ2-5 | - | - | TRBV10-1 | TGCGCCAGCAGGGCCACAGGGCAAGAGACCCAGTACTTC | CASRATGQETQYF
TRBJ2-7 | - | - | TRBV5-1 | TGCGCCAGCAGCCAAACGACACTGGGCGAGCAGTACTTC | CASSQTTLGEQYF
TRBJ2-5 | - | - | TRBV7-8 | TGTGCCAGCAGCACGACTAGGAAAGAGACCCAGTACTTC | CASSTTRKETQYF
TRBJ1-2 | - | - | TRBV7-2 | TGTGCCAGCAGCTCCGCGGGTCGCGGAGGCTACACCTTC | CASSSAGRGGYTF
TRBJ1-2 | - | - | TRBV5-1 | TGCGCCAGCAGCTTGGGCGGGGTCGGCTATGGCTACACCTTC | CASSLGGVGYGYTF
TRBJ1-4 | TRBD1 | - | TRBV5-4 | TGTGCCAGCACCGAAGACAGGGCTAATGAAAAACTGTTTTTT | CASTEDRANEKLFF
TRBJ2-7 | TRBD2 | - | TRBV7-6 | TGTGCCAGCAGCTTAGGGCCTAGCGGCTACGAGCAGTACTTC | CASSLGPSGYEQYF
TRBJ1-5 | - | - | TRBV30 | TGTGCCTGGAGTGTCTCTAATGGCAATCAGCCCCAGCATTTT | CAWSVSNGNQPQHF
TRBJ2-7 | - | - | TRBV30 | TGTGCCTGGAGTCTATGGACAGCTAATGGATACGAGCAGTACTTC | CAWSLWTANGYEQYF
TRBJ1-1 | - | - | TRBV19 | TGTGCCAGTATTGAAGCTTTGAACACTGAAGCTTTCTTT | CASIEALNTEAFF
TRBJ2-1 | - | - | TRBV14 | TGTGCCAGCAGCCAAGATTTGACGGGTTTTGACCCCTACAATGAGCAGTTCTTC | CASSQDLTGFDPYNEQFF
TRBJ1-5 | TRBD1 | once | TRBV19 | TGTGCCAGTAGTATGGACAGGCAAGGTCAGCCCCAGCATTTT | CASSMDRQGQPQHF
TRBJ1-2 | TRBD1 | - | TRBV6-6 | TGTGCCAGCATTCCCTCACAGGGGGCGCGTCATGGCTACACCTTC | CASIPSQGARHGYTF
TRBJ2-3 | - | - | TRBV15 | TGTGCCACCAGCAGCAGGGGACAAAACACAGATACGCAGTATTTT | CATSSRGQNTDTQYF
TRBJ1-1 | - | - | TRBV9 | TGTGCCAGCAGCGATACGGACAGTAGTAACACTGAAGCTTTCTTT | CASSDTDSSNTEAFF
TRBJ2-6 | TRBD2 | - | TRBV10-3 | TGTGCCATCTCCCTTGGGGGGGGAAGCTCTGGGGCCAACGTCCTGACTTTC | CAISLGGGSSGANVLTF
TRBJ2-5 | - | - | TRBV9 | TGTGCCAGCAGCGTAGAACAGGGCTTTACACAAGAGACCCAGTACTTC | CASSVEQGFTQETQYF
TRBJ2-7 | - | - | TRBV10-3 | TGTGCCATCAGTGAGCGGACAGACCGCTACGAGCAGTACTTC | CAISERTDRYEQYF